The T cell receptor beta chain under discussion was sequenced for a study of T cell responses to AZD1222 COVID-19 vaccine. Study-wide findings and caveats: White British donors predominated, females outnumbered males, and clonal diversity was possibly underestimated. Unmutated regions of variants are reportedly targeted by nearly half of spike-specific TCRs.

TCRdb's copy holds only in-frame clones and misses some; the assay was immunoSEQ multiplex PCR. The table records 130,000 or so clones, around 94% of them present only once. For this clone: The antigen is not known.

Germline CDR1 and CDR2: KGHDR and SFDVKD. The V gene lost 4 bases and the J gene lost 0 bases, with 17 bases spanning the gap. The CDR3 is 17 amino acids. The material sequenced was peripheral blood, taken on day 0 of AZD1222 vaccination. The rearrangement uses TRBV24-1 and TRBJ1-2, with D possibly TRBD1 on 6 matching bases. The source is an adult in good health. CDR3: CATSESRRGVANYGYTF. The CDR3 bases are TGTGCCACCAGTGAGTCCAGGAGGGGGGTAGCTAACTATGGCTACACCTTC.